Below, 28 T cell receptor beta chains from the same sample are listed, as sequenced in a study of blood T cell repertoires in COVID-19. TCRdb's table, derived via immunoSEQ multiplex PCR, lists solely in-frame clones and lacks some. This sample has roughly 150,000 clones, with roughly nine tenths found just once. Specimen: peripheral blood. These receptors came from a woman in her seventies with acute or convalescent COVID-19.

CDR3 coding DNA: TGTGCCAGCAGTTCTCAATACAGGGGGGACCAAGAGACCCAGTACTTC. Translated: CASSSQYRGDQETQYF. The V and J genes are TRBV27 and TRBJ2-5; 8 bases fit TRBD1. There are 16 residues in the CDR3. The germline V gene has CDR1 MNHEY and CDR2 SMNVEV (reference sequence). Trimming cost V 4 bases and J 0 bases; bases outside gene matches: 7.

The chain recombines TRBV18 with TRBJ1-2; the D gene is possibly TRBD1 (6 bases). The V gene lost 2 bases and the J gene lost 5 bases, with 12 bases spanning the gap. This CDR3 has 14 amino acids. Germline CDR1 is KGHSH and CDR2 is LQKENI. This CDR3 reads CASSPARGGYGYTF. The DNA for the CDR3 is TGTGCCAGCTCACCAGCCAGGGGTGGTTATGGCTACACCTTC.

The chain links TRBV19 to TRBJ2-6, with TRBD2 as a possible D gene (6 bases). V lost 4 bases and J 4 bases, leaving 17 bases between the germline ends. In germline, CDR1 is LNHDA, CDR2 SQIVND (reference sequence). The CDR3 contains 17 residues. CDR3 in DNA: TGTGCCAGTAGTAACACTTTAGGCGGGGCCGGGGCCAACGTCCTGACTTTC. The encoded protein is CASSNTLGGAGANVLTF.

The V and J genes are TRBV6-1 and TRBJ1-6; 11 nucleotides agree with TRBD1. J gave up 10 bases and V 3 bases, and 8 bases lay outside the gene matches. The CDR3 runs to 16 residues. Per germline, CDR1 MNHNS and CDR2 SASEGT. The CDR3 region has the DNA TGTGCCAGCAGTGAGTACTCCGGGACAGGGGGATCACCCCTCCACTTT. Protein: CASSEYSGTGGSPLHF.

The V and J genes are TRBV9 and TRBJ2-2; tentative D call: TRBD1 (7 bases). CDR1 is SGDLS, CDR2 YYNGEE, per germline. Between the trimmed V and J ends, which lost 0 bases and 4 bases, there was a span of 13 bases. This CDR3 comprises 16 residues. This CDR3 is CASSVVPGGTTGELFF. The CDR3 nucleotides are TGTGCCAGCAGCGTAGTCCCAGGGGGGACCACCGGGGAGCTGTTTTTT.

The CDR3 DNA reads as TGTGCCAGCAAGAGAAGCTCCTACAATGAGCAGTTCTTC. The encoded protein is CASKRSSYNEQFF. The gene calls are TRBV6-6 and TRBJ2-1; no definite D call. Germline values: CDR1 MNHNY, CDR2 SVGAGI (reference sequence). This CDR3 contains 13 residues. The germline V and J ends were trimmed by 7 bases and 0 bases, with 7 bases remaining between them.

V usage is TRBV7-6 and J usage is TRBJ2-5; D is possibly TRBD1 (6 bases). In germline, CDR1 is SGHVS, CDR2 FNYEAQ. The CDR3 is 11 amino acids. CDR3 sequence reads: CASTGGGLQYF. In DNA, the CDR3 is TGTGCTTCGACAGGCGGTGGGCTCCAGTACTTC.

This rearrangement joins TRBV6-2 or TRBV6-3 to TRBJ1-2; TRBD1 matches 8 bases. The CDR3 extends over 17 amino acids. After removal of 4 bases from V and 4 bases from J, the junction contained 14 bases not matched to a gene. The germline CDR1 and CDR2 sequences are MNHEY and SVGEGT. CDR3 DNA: TGTGCCAGCAGTTCTCGGACAGGGCATTCTATGGGCTATGGCTACACCTTC. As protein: CASSSRTGHSMGYGYTF.

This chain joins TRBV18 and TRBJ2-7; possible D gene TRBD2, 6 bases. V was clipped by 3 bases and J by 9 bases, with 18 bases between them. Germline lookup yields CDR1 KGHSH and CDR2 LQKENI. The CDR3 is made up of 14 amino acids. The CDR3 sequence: CASSPFSGGFGQYF. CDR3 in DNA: TGTGCCAGCTCACCGTTCTCCGGGGGATTTGGGCAGTACTTC.

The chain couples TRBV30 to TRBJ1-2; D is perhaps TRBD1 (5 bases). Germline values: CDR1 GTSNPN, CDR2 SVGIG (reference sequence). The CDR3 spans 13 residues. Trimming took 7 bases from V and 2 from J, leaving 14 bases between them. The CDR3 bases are TGTGCCTCGGCCTTAGGGGCGAACTATGGCTACACCTTC. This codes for CASALGANYGYTF.

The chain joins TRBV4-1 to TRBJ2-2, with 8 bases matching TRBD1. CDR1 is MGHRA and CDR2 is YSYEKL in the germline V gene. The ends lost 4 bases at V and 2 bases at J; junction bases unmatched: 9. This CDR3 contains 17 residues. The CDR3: CASSPTRDRRNTGELFF. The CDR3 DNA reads TGCGCCAGCAGCCCTACTCGGGACAGGAGAAACACCGGGGAGCTGTTTTTT.

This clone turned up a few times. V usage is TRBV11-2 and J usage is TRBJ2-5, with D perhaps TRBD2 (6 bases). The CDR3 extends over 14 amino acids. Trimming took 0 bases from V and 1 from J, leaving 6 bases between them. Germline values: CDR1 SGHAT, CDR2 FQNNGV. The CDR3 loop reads CASSLEAGQETQYF. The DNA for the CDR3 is TGTGCCAGCAGCTTAGAAGCGGGCCAAGAGACCCAGTACTTC.

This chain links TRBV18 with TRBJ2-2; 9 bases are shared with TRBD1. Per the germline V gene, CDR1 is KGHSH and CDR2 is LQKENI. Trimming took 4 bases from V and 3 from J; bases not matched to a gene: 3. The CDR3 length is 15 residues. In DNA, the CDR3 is TGTGCCAGCTCACTAGGACAGGGGCACACCGGGGAGCTGTTTTTT. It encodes CASSLGQGHTGELFF. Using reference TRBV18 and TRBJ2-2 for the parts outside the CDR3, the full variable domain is NAGVMQNPRHLVRRRGQEARLRCSPMKGHSHVYWYRQLPEEGLKFMVYLQKENIIDESGMPKERFSAEFPKEGPSILRIQQVVRGDSAAYFCASSLGQGHTGELFFGEGSRLTVL.

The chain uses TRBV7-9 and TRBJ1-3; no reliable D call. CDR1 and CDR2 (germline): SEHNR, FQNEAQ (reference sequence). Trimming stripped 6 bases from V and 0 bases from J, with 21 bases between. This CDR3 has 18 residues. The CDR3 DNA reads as TGTGCCAGCAGTTCACCTTACAGTGGAACCCTCTCTGGAAACACCATATATTTT. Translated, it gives CASSSPYSGTLSGNTIYF.

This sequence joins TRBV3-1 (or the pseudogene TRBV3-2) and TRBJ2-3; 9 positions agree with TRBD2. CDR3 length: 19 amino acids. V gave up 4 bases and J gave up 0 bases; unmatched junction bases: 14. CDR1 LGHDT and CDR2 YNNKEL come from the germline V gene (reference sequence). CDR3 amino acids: CASSLRGLAGIYSTDTQYF. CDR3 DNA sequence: TGTGCCAGCAGCCTTAGGGGGCTAGCGGGGATCTATAGCACAGATACGCAGTATTTT.

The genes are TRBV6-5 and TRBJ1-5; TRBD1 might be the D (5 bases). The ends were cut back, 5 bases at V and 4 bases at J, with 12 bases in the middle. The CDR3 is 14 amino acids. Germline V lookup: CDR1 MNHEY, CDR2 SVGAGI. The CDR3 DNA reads TGTGCCAGCAGTATAACAGGTGTGAATCAGCCCCAGCATTTT. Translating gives CASSITGVNQPQHF.

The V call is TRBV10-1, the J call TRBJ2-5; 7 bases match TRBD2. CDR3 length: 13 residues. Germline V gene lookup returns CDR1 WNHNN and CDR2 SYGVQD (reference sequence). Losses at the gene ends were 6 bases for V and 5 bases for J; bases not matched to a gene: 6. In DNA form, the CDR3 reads TGCGCCAGCAGGCCCTCTAGCGGCGAGACCCAGTACTTC. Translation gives CASRPSSGETQYF.

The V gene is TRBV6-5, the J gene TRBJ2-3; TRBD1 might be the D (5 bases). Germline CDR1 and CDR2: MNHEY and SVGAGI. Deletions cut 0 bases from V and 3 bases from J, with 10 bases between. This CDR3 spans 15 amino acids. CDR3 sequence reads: CASSYSPAGTDTQYF. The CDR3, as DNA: TGTGCCAGCAGTTACTCTCCAGCAGGGACAGATACGCAGTATTTT.

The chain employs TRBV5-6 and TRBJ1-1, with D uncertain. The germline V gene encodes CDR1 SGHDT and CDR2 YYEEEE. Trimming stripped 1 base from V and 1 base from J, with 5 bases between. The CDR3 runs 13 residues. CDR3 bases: TGTGCCAGCAGCTTGCGCGGGAACACTGAAGCTTTCTTT. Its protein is CASSLRGNTEAFF.

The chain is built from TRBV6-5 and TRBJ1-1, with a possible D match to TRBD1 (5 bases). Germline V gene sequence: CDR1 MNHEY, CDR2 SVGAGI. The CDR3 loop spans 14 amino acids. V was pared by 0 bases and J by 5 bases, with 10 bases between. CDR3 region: CASSYSGGKTEAFF. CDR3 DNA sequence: TGTGCCAGCAGTTACTCGGGGGGAAAAACTGAAGCTTTCTTT.

Written as DNA, the CDR3 is TGTGCCAGCAGTGACCCGCGGGGCGGACAGGGAAGTACCAGCATTCAGTACTTC. This sequence encodes CASSDPRGGQGSTSIQYF. The V call is TRBV6-4, the J call TRBJ2-4, with 8 bases fitting TRBD1. Germline V lookup: CDR1 MRHNA, CDR2 SNTAGT. CDR3 size: 18 residues. The ends lost 2 bases at V and 9 bases at J; junction bases unmatched: 18.

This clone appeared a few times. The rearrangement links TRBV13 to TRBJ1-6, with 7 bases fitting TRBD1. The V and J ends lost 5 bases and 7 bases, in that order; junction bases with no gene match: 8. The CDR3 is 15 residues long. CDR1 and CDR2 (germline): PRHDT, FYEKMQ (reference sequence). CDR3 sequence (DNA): TGTGCCAGCAGCGACGGGGACAGAATCAATTCACCCCTCCACTTT. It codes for CASSDGDRINSPLHF.

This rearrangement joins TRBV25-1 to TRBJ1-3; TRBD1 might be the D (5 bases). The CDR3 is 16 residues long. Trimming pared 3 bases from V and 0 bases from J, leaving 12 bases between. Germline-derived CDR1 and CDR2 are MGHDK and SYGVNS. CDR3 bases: TGTGCCAGCAGTGACGAGACGCAGGGCTCTGGAAACACCATATATTTT. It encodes CASSDETQGSGNTIYF.

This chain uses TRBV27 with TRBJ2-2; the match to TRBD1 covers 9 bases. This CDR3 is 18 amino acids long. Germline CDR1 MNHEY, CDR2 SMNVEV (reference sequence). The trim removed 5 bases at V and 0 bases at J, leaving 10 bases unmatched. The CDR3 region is CASSGQGLQWANTGELFF. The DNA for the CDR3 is TGTGCCAGCAGTGGACAGGGGCTACAATGGGCGAACACCGGGGAGCTGTTTTTT.

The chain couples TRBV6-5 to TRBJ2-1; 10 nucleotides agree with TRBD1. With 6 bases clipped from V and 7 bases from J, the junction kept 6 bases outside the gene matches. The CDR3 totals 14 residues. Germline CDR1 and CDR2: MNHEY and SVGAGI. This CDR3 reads CASRLGQGRNEQFF. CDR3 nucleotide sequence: TGTGCCAGCAGGCTGGGACAGGGGAGAAATGAGCAGTTCTTC.

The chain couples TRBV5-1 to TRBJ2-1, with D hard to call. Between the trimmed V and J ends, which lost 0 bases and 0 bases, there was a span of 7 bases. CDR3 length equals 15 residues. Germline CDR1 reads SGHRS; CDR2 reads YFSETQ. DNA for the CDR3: TGCGCCAGCAGCTTGGGCCCCAGCTCCTACAATGAGCAGTTCTTC. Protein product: CASSLGPSSYNEQFF.

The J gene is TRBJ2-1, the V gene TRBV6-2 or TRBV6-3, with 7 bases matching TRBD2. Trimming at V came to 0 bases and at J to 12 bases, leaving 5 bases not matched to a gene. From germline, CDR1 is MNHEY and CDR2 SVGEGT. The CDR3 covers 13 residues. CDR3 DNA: TGTGCCAGCAGTTACTCGAACGGGGGGAGGCAGTTCTTC. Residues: CASSYSNGGRQFF.

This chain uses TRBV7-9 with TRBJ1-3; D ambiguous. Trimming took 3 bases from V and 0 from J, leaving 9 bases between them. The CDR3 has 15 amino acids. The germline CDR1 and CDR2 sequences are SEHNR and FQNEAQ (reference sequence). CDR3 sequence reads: CASSLRQPSGNTIYF. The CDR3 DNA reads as TGTGCCAGCAGCTTGAGGCAGCCCTCTGGAAACACCATATATTTT. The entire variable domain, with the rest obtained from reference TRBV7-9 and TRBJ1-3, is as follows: DTGVSQNPRHKITKRGQNVTFRCDPISEHNRLYWYRQTLGQGPEFLTYFQNEAQLEKSRLLSDRFSAERPKGSFSTLEIQRTEQGDSAMYLCASSLRQPSGNTIYFGEGSWLTVV.